This T cell receptor beta chain came from a study of CD8 T cells in Susac syndrome. V dropped 5 bases and J dropped 3 bases, with 16 bases sitting between them. Germline V gene data show CDR1 as SGHKS and CDR2 as YYEKEE (reference sequence). This CDR3 comprises 15 residues. Random hexamers were used to reverse transcribe an amount of about 0.5 to 1 ug RNA. TCRdb analysed the immunoSEQ multiplex PCR reads with MiXCR anew, one entry per CDR3 protein. Here the sample spans around 50,000 distinct CDR3 sequences, 92% being singletons. The sequenced material came from CD8+ T cells from PBMCs. The TCR was taken from a human donor in good health. The chain uses TRBV5-5 and TRBJ2-3, with TRBD2 as a possible D gene (7 bases). CDR3 protein: CASSLSGGRTDTQYF. Here the CDR3 DNA reads TGTGCCAGCAGTTTGTCGGGGGGCCGGACAGATACGCAGTATTTT.